These 24 T cell receptor beta chains originate from one sample sequenced in a study of cytomegalovirus exposure and HLA in healthy donors. The PCR ran on 60 Vbeta and 13 Jbeta primers. The data were produced by immunoSEQ multiplex PCR, yet TCRdb's version contains in-frame clones alone and is incomplete. The sample lists tens of thousands of clones, 7.5% to 8.5% occurring once. The sample comprised PBMCs. The receptor source for this set is a man aged 50 or older in good health and CMV-seronegative.

The table lists this clone with a few counts. V and J are TRBV27 and TRBJ2-7; TRBD2 matches at 7 bases. CDR1 and CDR2 (germline): MNHEY, SMNVEV (reference sequence). The CDR3 loop spans 13 amino acids. Germline trimming cut 9 bases from V and 0 bases from J; bases unmatched to any gene: 5. The CDR3 is CASGAGPSYEQYF. DNA of the CDR3: TGTGCCAGTGGAGCGGGGCCCTCCTACGAGCAGTACTTC.

This clone has only a few counts. The chain uses TRBV7-9 and TRBJ1-4, with D possibly being TRBD1 (5 bases). CDR1 and CDR2 (germline): SEHNR, FQNEAQ (reference sequence). The length of the CDR3 is 13 residues. With 8 bases removed from V and 4 bases from J, the gap between germline ends came to 11 bases. CDR3 nucleotide sequence: TGTGCCAGCCCCGGGGGGGTTAATGAAAAACTGTTTTTT. Its protein is CASPGGVNEKLFF.

This clone has more than one count but fewer than ten. This chain links TRBV7-8 with TRBJ1-1; weak D call: TRBD1 (6 bases). Germline loops: CDR1 SGHVS, CDR2 FQNEAQ. The CDR3 totals 13 residues. V lost 5 bases to trimming and J lost 1 base, with 8 bases between them. The CDR3 loop is CASSPQGNTEAFF. CDR3 sequence (DNA): TGTGCCAGCAGCCCACAGGGGAACACTGAAGCTTTCTTT.

In its sample, this clone was seen a few times. The chain carries TRBV7-9 and TRBJ2-2, with D tentatively TRBD1 (5 bases). CDR1 SEHNR and CDR2 FQNEAQ come from the germline V gene (reference sequence). This CDR3 has 13 amino acids. Trimming pared 5 bases from V and 4 bases from J, leaving 8 bases between. CDR3 loop: CASSGRVTGELFF. CDR3 sequence (DNA): TGTGCCAGCAGCGGCAGGGTCACCGGGGAGCTGTTTTTT.

This clone came up a few times. The chain is built from TRBV6-1 and TRBJ2-7, with D maybe TRBD1 (6 bases). This CDR3 is 17 amino acids long. V was cut by 1 base and J by 2 bases, with 18 bases left in between. Germline V gene data show CDR1 as MNHNS and CDR2 as SASEGT. The CDR3 DNA reads as TGTGCCAGCAGTGAAGACTCCTCCAGGGGCTACCCCTACGAGCAGTACTTC. Its protein is CASSEDSSRGYPYEQYF.

The gene calls are TRBV28 and TRBJ2-3, with TRBD2 identical over 7 bases. The length of the CDR3 is 16 residues. V trimming: 3 bases; J trimming: 2 bases; junction bases outside the gene matches: 8. Germline values: CDR1 MDHEN, CDR2 SYDVKM. The CDR3 sequence is CASSFRPGRNTDTQYF. Written as DNA, the CDR3 is TGTGCCAGCAGTTTTCGCCCCGGGAGGAACACAGATACGCAGTATTTT.

This chain uses TRBV5-4 with TRBJ2-1; 9 nucleotides agree with TRBD2. The J segment lost 5 bases and the V segment lost 4 bases, leaving 10 bases of the junction unmatched. CDR1 and CDR2 from the germline V gene are SGHNT and YYREEE (reference sequence). The CDR3 loop spans 16 amino acids. CDR3 loop: CASSPGGAGGHNEQFF. The CDR3 bases are TGTGCCAGCAGCCCCGGGGGAGCGGGAGGCCACAATGAGCAGTTCTTC.

This clone turned up a few times. The V call is TRBV5-6, the J call TRBJ2-3; 8 positions agree with TRBD2. The V gene's germline CDR1 is SGHDT and CDR2 YYEEEE. The CDR3 consists of 16 residues. V was pared by 2 bases and J by 7 bases, with 12 bases of the junction left unmatched. CDR3 in amino acids: CASSLPGLVQLNTQYF. In DNA form, the CDR3 reads TGTGCCAGCAGCTTACCGGGACTAGTGCAGTTAAATACGCAGTATTTT. The full variable domain, completed using reference TRBV5-6 and TRBJ2-3, is DAGVTQSPTHLIKTRGQQVTLRCSPKSGHDTVSWYQQALGQGPQFIFQYYEEEERQRGNFPDRFSGHQFPNYSSELNVNALLLGDSALYLCASSLPGLVQLNTQYFGPGTRLTVL.

This clone appeared a few times. The V gene is TRBV5-6, the J gene TRBJ1-2; 8 bases are a match to TRBD1. Germline-derived CDR1 and CDR2 are SGHDT and YYEEEE. Germline trimming cut 0 bases from V and 4 bases from J; bases unmatched to any gene: 5. This CDR3 has 15 residues. This CDR3 is CASSLVVQGAYGYTF. The CDR3 DNA reads as TGTGCCAGCAGCTTGGTTGTTCAGGGGGCCTATGGCTACACCTTC.

The V call is TRBV2, the J call TRBJ2-5; 8 positions agree with TRBD1. The J call may be mistaken, given a closer DNA end match to TRBJ2-7. The length of the CDR3 is 14 residues. Germline assignment: CDR1 SNHLY and CDR2 FYNNEI. CDR3 DNA: TGTGCCAGCAGTGCCTCGGGACAGGTACGCGAGCAGTACTTC. Protein: CASSASGQVREQYF.

There are a few counts of this clone. The chain recombines TRBV11-2 with TRBJ2-2; 7 bases align to TRBD1. The CDR3 has 15 residues. Trimming cost V 3 bases and J 3 bases; bases outside gene matches: 4. Germline CDR1 and CDR2: SGHAT and FQNNGV. CDR3 nucleotides: TGTGCCAGCAGCTTTGTGGGACAGTACACCGGGGAGCTGTTTTTT. It specifies CASSFVGQYTGELFF.

In its sample, this clone was seen a few times. The rearrangement uses TRBV28 and TRBJ1-5, with 7 nucleotides matching TRBD1. Trimming took 4 bases from V and 3 from J; bases not matched to a gene: 9. The CDR3 extends over 16 amino acids. Per germline, CDR1 MDHEN and CDR2 SYDVKM. The CDR3 DNA reads TGTGCCAGCAGTTCCTACCAACAGGGGATCAATCAGCCCCAGCATTTT. It yields the protein CASSSYQQGINQPQHF. Based on the CDR3 plus reference TRBV28 and TRBJ1-5, the full variable domain is DVKVTQSSRYLVKRTGEKVFLECVQDMDHENMFWYRQDPGLGLRLIYFSYDVKMKEKGDIPEGYSVSREKKERFSLILESASTNQTSMYLCASSSYQQGINQPQHFGDGTRLSIL.

The chain has TRBV27 and TRBJ2-5; 7 bases line up with TRBD2. With V trimmed by 5 bases and J by 2 bases, 5 bases remained unmatched. Germline loops: CDR1 MNHEY, CDR2 SMNVEV (reference sequence). The CDR3 consists of 14 residues. DNA for the CDR3: TGTGCCAGCAGTGCCCGCGGGGGTCAAGAGACCCAGTACTTC. It specifies CASSARGGQETQYF.

J is TRBJ2-1 and V is TRBV5-1, with D possibly being TRBD1 or TRBD2 (6 bases each). CDR1 SGHRS and CDR2 YFSETQ come from the germline V gene. The CDR3 has 15 amino acids. V shed 4 bases and J shed 4 bases, with 15 bases lying between them. The CDR3 spells CASSLGAAGYNEQFF. The CDR3 bases are TGCGCCAGCAGCCTGGGGGCGGCGGGGTACAATGAGCAGTTCTTC.

This sequence joins TRBV11-2 and TRBJ1-2; TRBD1 aligns across 8 bases. J was trimmed by 4 bases and V by 1 base; bases with no gene match: 2. The CDR3 consists of 14 residues. CDR1 SGHAT and CDR2 FQNNGV come from the germline V gene. The CDR3 coding sequence is TGTGCCAGCAGCTTAGGGACAGGGCCCTATGGCTACACCTTC. The encoded protein is CASSLGTGPYGYTF.

The chain recombines TRBV11-1 with TRBJ2-1; 8 nucleotides align to TRBD2. CDR3 length: 16 residues. The junction had 12 bases not matched to a gene; V was cut back by 5 bases and J by 6 bases. Germline CDR1 SGHAT, CDR2 FQDESV (reference sequence). For the CDR3, the DNA is TGTGCCAGCAGCAGCTTAGTCACTAGCGGCCCCAATGAGCAGTTCTTC. Amino acid sequence: CASSSLVTSGPNEQFF.

The chain combines TRBV2 with TRBJ1-4; D might be TRBD1 (6 bases). This CDR3 is 16 amino acids long. V lost 6 bases, J lost 3 bases, and 17 bases lay in between. From germline, CDR1 is SNHLY and CDR2 FYNNEI. For the CDR3, the DNA is TGTGCCAGCAGCGTACCAGCCGAGGGGGCTAATGAAAAACTGTTTTTT. It codes for CASSVPAEGANEKLFF.

This clone was counted a few times. The V gene is TRBV9, the J gene TRBJ2-7; a weak D match, TRBD1 (5 bases). V dropped 0 bases and J dropped 6 bases, with 16 bases sitting between them. Germline assignment: CDR1 SGDLS and CDR2 YYNGEE. The CDR3 is made up of 15 amino acids. As DNA, the CDR3 is TGTGCCAGCAGCGTAGGGACACTTGGCTTCGTCGAGCAGTACTTC. It translates to CASSVGTLGFVEQYF.

The V gene is TRBV28, the J gene TRBJ2-3; TRBD1 might be the D (7 bases). Germline V lookup: CDR1 MDHEN, CDR2 SYDVKM. Trimming stripped 5 bases from V and 2 bases from J, with 14 bases between. The CDR3 runs to 15 residues. In DNA form, the CDR3 reads TGTGCCAGCAGTCCCTCAGGGGGGAACACAGATACGCAGTATTTT. This translates into CASSPSGGNTDTQYF.

This clone was found a few times. The CDR3 nucleotides read TGTGCCAGCAGGCGGAGGGGACAGGGTGATGGTACTGAAGCTTTCTTT. Translated: CASRRRGQGDGTEAFF. The chain has TRBV2 and TRBJ1-1; TRBD1 matches 9 bases. The V and J ends lost 6 bases and 5 bases, in that order; junction bases with no gene match: 13. CDR1 SNHLY and CDR2 FYNNEI come from the germline V gene. The CDR3 has 16 amino acids.

This chain uses TRBV7-9 with TRBJ2-1; weak D call: TRBD2 (5 bases). V lost 1 base and J 0 bases, leaving 10 bases between the germline ends. Germline V gene lookup returns CDR1 SEHNR and CDR2 FQNEAQ (reference sequence). The CDR3 consists of 16 residues. The CDR3 DNA sequence: TGTGCCAGCAGCTTAGGGGTAAGCGGCTCCTACAATGAGCAGTTCTTC. The encoded protein is CASSLGVSGSYNEQFF.

V usage is TRBV4-3 and J usage is TRBJ2-7, with TRBD2 identical over 11 bases. The CDR3 spans 19 residues. Germline V gene sequence: CDR1 LGHNA, CDR2 YSLEER. Trimming cost V 0 bases and J 4 bases; bases outside gene matches: 14. This CDR3 reads CASSQDYPRSSGRRYEQYF. The CDR3 bases are TGCGCCAGCAGCCAAGATTACCCCCGATCTAGCGGGAGGCGGTACGAGCAGTACTTC.

This clone occurred a few times. This chain links TRBV10-3 with TRBJ1-2; 8 bases match TRBD1. Germline V lookup: CDR1 ENHRY, CDR2 SYGVKD. V dropped 1 base and J dropped 4; count of bases not matched to a gene: 2. The CDR3 sequence is 14 residues long. CDR3 region: CAISEYRGTYGYTF. In nucleotides, the CDR3 is TGTGCCATCAGTGAGTACAGGGGGACCTATGGCTACACCTTC.

The rearrangement uses TRBV27 and TRBJ1-5; 8 nucleotides match TRBD1. CDR1 MNHEY and CDR2 SMNVEV come from the germline V gene (reference sequence). Trimming at V came to 0 bases and at J to 4 bases, leaving 2 bases not matched to a gene. The CDR3 covers 15 residues. Here the CDR3 reads CASSLSRDRNQPQHF. CDR3 in DNA: TGTGCCAGCAGTTTATCCCGGGACAGGAATCAGCCCCAGCATTTT.